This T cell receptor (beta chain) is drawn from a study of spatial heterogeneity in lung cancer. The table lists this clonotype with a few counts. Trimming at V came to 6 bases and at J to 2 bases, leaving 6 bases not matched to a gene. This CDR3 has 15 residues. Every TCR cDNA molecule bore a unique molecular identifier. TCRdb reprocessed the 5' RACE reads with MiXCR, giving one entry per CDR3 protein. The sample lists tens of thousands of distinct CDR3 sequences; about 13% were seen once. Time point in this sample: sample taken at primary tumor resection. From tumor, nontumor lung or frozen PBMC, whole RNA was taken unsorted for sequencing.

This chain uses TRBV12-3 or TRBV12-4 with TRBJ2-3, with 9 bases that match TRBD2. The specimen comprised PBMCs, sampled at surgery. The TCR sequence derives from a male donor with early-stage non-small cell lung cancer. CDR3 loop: CASSLTSGLTDTQYF. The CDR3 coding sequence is TGTGCCAGCAGCTTGACTAGCGGCCTCACAGATACGCAGTATTTT.